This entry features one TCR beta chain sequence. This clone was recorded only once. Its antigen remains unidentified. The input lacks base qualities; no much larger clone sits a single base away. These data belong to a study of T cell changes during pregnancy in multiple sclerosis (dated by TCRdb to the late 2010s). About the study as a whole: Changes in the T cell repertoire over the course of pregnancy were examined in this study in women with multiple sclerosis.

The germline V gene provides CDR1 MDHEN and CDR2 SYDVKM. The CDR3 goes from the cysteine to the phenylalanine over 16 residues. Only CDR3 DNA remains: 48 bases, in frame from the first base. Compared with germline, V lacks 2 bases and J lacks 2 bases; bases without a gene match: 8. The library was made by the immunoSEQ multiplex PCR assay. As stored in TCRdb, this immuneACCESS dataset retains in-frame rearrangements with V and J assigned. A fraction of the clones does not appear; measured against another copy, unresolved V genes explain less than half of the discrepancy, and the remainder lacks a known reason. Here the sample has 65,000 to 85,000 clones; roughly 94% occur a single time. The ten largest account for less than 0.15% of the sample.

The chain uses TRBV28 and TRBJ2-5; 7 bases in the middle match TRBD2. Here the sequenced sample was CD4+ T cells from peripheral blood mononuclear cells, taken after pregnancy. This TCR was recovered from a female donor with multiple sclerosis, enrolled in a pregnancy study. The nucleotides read TGTGCCAGCAGTTTAGTCTCTAGCGGTTATCAAGAGACCCAGTACTTC. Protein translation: CASSLVSSGYQETQYF.